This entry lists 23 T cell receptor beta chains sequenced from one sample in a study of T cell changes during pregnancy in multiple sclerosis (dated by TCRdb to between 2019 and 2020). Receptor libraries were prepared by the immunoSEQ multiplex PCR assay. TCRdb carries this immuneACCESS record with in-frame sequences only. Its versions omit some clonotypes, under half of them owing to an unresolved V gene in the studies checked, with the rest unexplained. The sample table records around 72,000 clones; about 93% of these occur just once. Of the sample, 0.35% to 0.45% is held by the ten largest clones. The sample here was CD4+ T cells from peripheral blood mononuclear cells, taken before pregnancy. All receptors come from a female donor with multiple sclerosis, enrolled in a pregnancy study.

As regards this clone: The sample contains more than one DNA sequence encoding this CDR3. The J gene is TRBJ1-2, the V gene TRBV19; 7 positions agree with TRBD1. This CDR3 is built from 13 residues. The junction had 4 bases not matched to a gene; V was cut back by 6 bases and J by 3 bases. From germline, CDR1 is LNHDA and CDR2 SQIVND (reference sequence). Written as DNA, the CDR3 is TGTGCCAGTAGCCTCACAGGGGACTATGGCTACACCTTC. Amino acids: CASSLTGDYGYTF.

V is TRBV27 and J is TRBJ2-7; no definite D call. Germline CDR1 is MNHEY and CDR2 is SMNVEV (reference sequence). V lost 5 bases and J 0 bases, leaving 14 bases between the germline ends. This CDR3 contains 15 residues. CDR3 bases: TGTGCCAGCAGTAACTTCCGGGTGAGCTCCTACGAGCAGTACTTC. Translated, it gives CASSNFRVSSYEQYF.

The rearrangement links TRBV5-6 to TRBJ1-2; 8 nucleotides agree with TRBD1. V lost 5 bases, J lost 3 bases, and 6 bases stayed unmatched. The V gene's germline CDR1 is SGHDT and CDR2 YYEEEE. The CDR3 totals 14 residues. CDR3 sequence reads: CASRQQGGDYGYTF. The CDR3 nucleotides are TGTGCCAGCAGACAACAGGGGGGGGACTATGGCTACACCTTC. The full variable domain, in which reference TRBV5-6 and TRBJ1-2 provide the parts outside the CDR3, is DAGVTQSPTHLIKTRGQQVTLRCSPKSGHDTVSWYQQALGQGPQFIFQYYEEEERQRGNFPDRFSGHQFPNYSSELNVNALLLGDSALYLCASRQQGGDYGYTFGSGTRLTVV.

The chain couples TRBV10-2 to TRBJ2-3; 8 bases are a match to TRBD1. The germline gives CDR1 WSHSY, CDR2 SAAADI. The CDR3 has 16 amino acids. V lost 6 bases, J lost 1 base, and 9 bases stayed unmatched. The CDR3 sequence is CASSGARGQGTDTQYF. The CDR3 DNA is TGCGCCAGCAGCGGAGCACGGGGACAGGGCACAGATACGCAGTATTTT.

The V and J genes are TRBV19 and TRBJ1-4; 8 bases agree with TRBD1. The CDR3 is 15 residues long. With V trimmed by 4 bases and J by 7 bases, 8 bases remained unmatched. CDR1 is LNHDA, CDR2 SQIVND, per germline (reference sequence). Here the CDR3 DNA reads TGTGCCAGTAGTACTGCAGGGGGCCGGGGTGAAAAACTGTTTTTT. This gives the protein CASSTAGGRGEKLFF. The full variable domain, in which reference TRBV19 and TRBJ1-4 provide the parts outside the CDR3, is DGGITQSPKYLFRKEGQNVTLSCEQNLNHDAMYWYRQDPGQGLRLIYYSQIVNDFQKGDIAEGYSVSREKKESFPLTVTSAQKNPTAFYLCASSTAGGRGEKLFFGSGTQLSVL.

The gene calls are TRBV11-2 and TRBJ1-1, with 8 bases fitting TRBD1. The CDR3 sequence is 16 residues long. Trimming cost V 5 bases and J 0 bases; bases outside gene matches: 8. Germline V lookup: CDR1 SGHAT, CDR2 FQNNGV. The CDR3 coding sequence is TGTGCCAGCAGCCCTTCTCGGACAGGGTTGAACACTGAAGCTTTCTTT. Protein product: CASSPSRTGLNTEAFF.

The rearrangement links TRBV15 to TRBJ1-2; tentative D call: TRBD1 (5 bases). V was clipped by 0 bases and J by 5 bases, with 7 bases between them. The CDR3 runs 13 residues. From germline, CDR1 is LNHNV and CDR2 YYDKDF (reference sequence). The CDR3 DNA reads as TGTGCCACCAGCAGAGATCCAGGGTATGGCTACACCTTC. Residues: CATSRDPGYGYTF. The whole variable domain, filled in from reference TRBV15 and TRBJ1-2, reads DAMVIQNPRYQVTQFGKPVTLSCSQTLNHNVMYWYQQKSSQAPKLLFHYYDKDFNNEADTPDNFQSRRPNTSFCFLDIRSPGLGDTAMYLCATSRDPGYGYTFGSGTRLTVV.

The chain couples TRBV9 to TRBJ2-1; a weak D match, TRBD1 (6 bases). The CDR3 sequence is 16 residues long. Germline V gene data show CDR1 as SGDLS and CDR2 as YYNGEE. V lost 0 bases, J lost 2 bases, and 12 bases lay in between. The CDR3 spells CASSVGGRGPYNEQFF. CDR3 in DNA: TGTGCCAGCAGCGTAGGGGGCAGGGGCCCCTACAATGAGCAGTTCTTC.

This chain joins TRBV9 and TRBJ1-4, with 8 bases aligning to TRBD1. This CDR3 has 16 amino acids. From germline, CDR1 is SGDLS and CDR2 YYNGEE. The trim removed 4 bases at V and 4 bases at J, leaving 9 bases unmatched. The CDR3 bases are TGTGCCAGCAGCTCCCTAGCTGGACAGGGTAATGAAAAACTGTTTTTT. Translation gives CASSSLAGQGNEKLFF.

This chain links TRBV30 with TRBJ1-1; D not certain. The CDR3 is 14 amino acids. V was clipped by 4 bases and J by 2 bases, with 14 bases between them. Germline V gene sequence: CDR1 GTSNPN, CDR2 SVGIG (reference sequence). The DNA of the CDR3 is TGTGCCTGGACTAGATTTTTTTTAAACACTGAAGCTTTCTTT. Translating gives CAWTRFFLNTEAFF. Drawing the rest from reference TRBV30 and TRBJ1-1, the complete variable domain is SQTIHQWPATLVQPVGSPLSLECTVEGTSNPNLYWYRQAAGRGLQLLFYSVGIGQISSEVPQNLSASRPQDRQFILSSKKLLLSDSGFYLCAWTRFFLNTEAFFGQGTRLTVV.

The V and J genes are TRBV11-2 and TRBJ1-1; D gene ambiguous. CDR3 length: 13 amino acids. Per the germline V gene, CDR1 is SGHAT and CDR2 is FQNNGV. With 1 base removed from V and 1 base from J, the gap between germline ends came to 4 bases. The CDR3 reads CASSLAGNTEAFF. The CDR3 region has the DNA TGTGCCAGCAGCTTAGCGGGGAACACTGAAGCTTTCTTT.

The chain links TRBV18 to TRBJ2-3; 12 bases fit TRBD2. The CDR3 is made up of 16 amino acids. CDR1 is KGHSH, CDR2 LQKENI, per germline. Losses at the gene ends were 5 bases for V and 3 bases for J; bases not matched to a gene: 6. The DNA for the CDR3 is TGTGCCAGCTCAGAACTAGCGGGGGGCCTTACAGATACGCAGTATTTT. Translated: CASSELAGGLTDTQYF.

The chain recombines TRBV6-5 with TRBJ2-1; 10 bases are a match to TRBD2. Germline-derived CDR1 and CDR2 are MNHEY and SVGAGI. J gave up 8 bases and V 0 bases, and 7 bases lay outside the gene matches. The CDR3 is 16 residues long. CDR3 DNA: TGTGCCAGCAGTTACTCGACGGCTAGCGGGAGCGATGAGCAGTTCTTC. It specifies CASSYSTASGSDEQFF.

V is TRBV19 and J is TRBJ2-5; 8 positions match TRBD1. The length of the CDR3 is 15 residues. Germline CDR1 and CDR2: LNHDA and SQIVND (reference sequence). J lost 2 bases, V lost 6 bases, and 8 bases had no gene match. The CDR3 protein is CASSPYRQGQETQYF. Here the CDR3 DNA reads TGTGCCAGTAGCCCGTACCGACAGGGGCAAGAGACCCAGTACTTC.

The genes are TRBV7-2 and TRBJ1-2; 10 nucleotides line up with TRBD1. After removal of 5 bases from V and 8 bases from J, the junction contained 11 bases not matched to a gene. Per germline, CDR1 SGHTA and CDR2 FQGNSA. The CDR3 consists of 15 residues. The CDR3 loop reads CASSRAGQGSGGYTF. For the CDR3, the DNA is TGTGCCAGCAGCCGAGCGGGACAGGGGAGTGGAGGCTACACCTTC.

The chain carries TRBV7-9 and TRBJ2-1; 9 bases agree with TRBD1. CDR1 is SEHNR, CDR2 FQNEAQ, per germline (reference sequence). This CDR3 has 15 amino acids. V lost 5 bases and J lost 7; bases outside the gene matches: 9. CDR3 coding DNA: TGTGCCAGCAGCCGGACAGGGGAGTTCGGGAATGAGCAGTTCTTC. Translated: CASSRTGEFGNEQFF.

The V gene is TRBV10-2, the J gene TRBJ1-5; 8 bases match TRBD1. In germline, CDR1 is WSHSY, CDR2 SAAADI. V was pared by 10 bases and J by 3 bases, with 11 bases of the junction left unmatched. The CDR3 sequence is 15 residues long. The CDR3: CATFPGQGINQPQHF. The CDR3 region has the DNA TGCGCCACCTTTCCCGGACAGGGTATCAATCAGCCCCAGCATTTT.

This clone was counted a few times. The CDR3 here is CASSQGLADTQYF. CDR3 sequence (DNA): TGTGCCAGCAGCCAGGGATTAGCGGATACGCAGTATTTT. The chain is built from TRBV4-2 and TRBJ2-3; a possible D gene is TRBD2 (5 bases). The CDR3 is 13 amino acids. V lost 3 bases to trimming and J lost 6 bases, with 10 bases between them. Looked up from germline, CDR1 is LGHNA and CDR2 is YNFKEQ.

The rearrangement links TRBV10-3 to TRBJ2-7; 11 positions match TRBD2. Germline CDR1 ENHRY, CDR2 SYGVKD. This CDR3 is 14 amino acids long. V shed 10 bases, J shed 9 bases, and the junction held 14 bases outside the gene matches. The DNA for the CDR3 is TGTGCCACCTCCGGGGATAGCGGGAGGGCGGGGCAGTACTTC. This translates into CATSGDSGRAGQYF.

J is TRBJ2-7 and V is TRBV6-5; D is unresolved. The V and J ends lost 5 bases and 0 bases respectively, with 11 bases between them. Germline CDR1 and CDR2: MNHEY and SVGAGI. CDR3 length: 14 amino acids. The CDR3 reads CASSPLGDSYEQYF. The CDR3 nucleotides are TGTGCCAGCAGTCCTTTGGGCGACTCCTACGAGCAGTACTTC.

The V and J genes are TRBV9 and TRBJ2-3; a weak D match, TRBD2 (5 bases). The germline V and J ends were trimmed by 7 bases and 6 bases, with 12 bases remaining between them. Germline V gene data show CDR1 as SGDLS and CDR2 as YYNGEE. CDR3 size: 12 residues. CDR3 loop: CASRGVGDTQYF. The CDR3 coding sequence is TGTGCCAGCCGGGGAGTTGGGGATACGCAGTATTTT. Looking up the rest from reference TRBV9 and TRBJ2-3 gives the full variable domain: DSGVTQTPKHLITATGQRVTLRCSPRSGDLSVYWYQQSLDQGLQFLIQYYNGEERAKGNILERFSAQQFPDLHSELNLSSLELGDSALYFCASRGVGDTQYFGPGTRLTVL.

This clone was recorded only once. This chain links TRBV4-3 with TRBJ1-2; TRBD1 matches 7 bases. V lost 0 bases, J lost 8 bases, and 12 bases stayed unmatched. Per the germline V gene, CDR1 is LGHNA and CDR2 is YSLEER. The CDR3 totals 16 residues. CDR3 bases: TGCGCCAGCAGCCAAGATATCGACAGGGCTCTAAGAGGCTACACCTTC. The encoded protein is CASSQDIDRALRGYTF.

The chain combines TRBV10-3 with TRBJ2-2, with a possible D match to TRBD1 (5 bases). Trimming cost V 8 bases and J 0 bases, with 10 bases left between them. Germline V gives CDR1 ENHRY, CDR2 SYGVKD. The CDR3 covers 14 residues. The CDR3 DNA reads TGTGCCATCGGGCAGGGTTCGAACACCGGGGAGCTGTTTTTT. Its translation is CAIGQGSNTGELFF.